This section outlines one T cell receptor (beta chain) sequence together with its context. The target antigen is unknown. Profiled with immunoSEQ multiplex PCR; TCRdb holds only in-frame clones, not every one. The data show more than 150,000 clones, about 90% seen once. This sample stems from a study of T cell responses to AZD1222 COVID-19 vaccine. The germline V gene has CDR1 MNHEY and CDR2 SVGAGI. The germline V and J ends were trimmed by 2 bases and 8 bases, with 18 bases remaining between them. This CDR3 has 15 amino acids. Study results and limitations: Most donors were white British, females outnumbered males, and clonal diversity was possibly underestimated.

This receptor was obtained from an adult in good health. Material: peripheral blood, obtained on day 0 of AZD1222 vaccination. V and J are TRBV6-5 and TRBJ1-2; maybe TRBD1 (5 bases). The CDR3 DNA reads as TGTGCCAGCAGTTACCTCACGGCAGGGTTGGACGGCTACACCTTC. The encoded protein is CASSYLTAGLDGYTF.